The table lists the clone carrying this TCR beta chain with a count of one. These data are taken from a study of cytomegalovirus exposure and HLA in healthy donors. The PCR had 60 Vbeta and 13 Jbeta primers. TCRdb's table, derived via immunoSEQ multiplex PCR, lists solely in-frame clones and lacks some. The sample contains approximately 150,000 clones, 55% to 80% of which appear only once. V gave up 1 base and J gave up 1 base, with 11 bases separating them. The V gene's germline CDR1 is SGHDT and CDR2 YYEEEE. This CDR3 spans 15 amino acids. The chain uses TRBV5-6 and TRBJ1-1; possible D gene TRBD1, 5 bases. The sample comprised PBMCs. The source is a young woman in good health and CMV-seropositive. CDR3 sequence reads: CASSLWGRPNTEAFF. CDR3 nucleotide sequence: TGTGCCAGCAGCTTGTGGGGGAGGCCGAACACTGAAGCTTTCTTT.